One and the same sample provided the 4 T cell receptor beta chains below, sequenced in a study of blood T cell repertoires in COVID-19. The repertoire was sequenced with immunoSEQ multiplex PCR; TCRdb's copy has only in-frame clones and lacks some. Of 180,000 or so clones in the sample, around 79% are singletons; the top ten hold 9.5% to 12%. Sequenced material: PBMCs or T cells enriched from blood (not recorded which). The receptors shown here come from a man aged 45-65 years who had recovered from COVID-19.

The chain couples TRBV5-1 to TRBJ1-5, with a weak D call TRBD1 (5 bases). V shed 4 bases and J shed 2 bases, with 13 bases lying between them. The CDR3 consists of 15 residues. Germline CDR1 SGHRS, CDR2 YFSETQ. This CDR3 is CASSPGVQGNQPQHF. The CDR3 bases are TGCGCCAGCAGCCCGGGGGTACAGGGCAATCAGCCCCAGCATTTT.

This clone is labeled as medium-sized (0.01 to 0.1%). This chain joins TRBV3-1 (or the pseudogene TRBV3-2) and TRBJ1-2, with 10 bases identical to TRBD1. With V trimmed by 0 bases and J by 3 bases, 16 bases remained unmatched. The CDR3 has 20 amino acids. Germline V CDR1 and CDR2: LGHDT, YNNKEL (reference sequence). The CDR3 DNA sequence: TGTGCCAGCAGCCAAGACCTGGTCGACGACAGGGGGCGCCTGGACTATGGCTACACCTTC. Its protein is CASSQDLVDDRGRLDYGYTF.

The gene calls are TRBV5-1 and TRBJ2-1; tentative D call: TRBD2 (5 bases). Trimming removed 3 bases at V and 5 bases at J, with 9 bases between. Germline V gives CDR1 SGHRS, CDR2 YFSETQ. The CDR3 covers 13 residues. Here the CDR3 DNA reads TGCGCCAGCAGCTCGGGAAGGAACAATGAGCAGTTCTTC. Residues: CASSSGRNNEQFF.

This clone showed up just once. V gene TRBV7-9 combines with J gene TRBJ1-2; weak D call: TRBD1 (5 bases). Trimming pared 5 bases from V and 4 bases from J, leaving 17 bases between. This CDR3 comprises 15 residues. Germline assignment: CDR1 SEHNR and CDR2 FQNEAQ (reference sequence). The CDR3 nucleotides read TGTGCCAGCAGCCGACAGACAGCCGTGTTCTATGGCTACACCTTC. This encodes CASSRQTAVFYGYTF.